This T cell receptor beta chain was identified in a study of HIV-infected patients and healthy controls. Whole-study findings and limits: In healthy controls, MAIT alpha CDR3s were common; in HIV+ repertoires, severely depleted.

Reverse transcription used roughly 450 ng RNA and constant-region primers for alpha and beta. Each of the alpha and beta chains got its own library through chain-specific third strand synthesis with indices. TCRdb ran MiXCR on the 5' RACE reads and lists one entry per CDR3 protein. The sample carries roughly 11,000 distinct CDR3 sequences, 5% to 6.5% recorded once. The repertoire came from unfractionated whole blood and reflected all unsorted peripheral T cells. This clonotype was detected many times. Its antigen is as yet unknown. What was sequenced was blood. This clonotype was sampled from an adult in good health.

CDR3: CASSVMMTEAFF. Written as DNA, the CDR3 is TGTGCCAGCAGTGTTATGATGACTGAAGCTTTCTTT. The genes are TRBV6-1 and TRBJ1-1; D unclear. This CDR3 is 12 amino acids long. V was pared by 4 bases and J by 5 bases, with 8 bases between. Germline CDR1 MNHNS, CDR2 SASEGT.